The clone carrying this T cell receptor beta chain has only a few counts. The antigen is undetermined. The sample originates from a study of T cells after yellow fever vaccination. As for the study in general: SMART-Seq v4 Ultra Low Input served to prepare low-cell-number fractions.

General study findings and limits: Highly abundant clonotypes carried over from the bulk population could end up in FACS-sorted repertoires as contaminants. Clones from primary vaccination mostly reappeared after the booster (96% CD4, just over 85% CD8).

A single record per CDR3 protein comes from TCRdb applying MiXCR to the 5' RACE reads. Here the sample spans fewer than 450,000 distinct CDR3 sequences, around 4.1% being singletons. This CDR3 region has 13 residues. The ends lost 8 bases at V and 0 bases at J; junction bases unmatched: 3. Germline V CDR1 and CDR2: SNHLY, FYNNEI. The source material was PBMCs, sampled 5 days after the yellow fever booster vaccination. The rearrangement joins TRBV2 to TRBJ1-1; 7 positions agree with TRBD1. The clonotype comes from a man between 18 and 35 years old who received the YFV17D yellow fever vaccine. The CDR3 region is CASAGQVNTEAFF. CDR3 DNA: TGTGCCAGCGCTGGACAGGTGAACACTGAAGCTTTCTTT.